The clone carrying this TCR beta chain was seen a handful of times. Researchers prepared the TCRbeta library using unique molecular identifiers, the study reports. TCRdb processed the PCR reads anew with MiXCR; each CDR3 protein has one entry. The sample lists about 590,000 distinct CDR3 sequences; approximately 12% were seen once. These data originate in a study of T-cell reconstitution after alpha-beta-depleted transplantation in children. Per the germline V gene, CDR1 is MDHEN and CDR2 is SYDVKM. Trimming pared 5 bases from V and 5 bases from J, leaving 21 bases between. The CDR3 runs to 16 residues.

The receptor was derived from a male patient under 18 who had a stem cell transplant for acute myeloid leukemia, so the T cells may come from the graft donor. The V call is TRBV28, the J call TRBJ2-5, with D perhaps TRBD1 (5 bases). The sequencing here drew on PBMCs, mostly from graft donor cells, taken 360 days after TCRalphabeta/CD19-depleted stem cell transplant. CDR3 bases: TGTGCCAGCAGTCCTCCGACAGCCAAGCCGCTGGAGACCCAGTACTTC. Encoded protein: CASSPPTAKPLETQYF.